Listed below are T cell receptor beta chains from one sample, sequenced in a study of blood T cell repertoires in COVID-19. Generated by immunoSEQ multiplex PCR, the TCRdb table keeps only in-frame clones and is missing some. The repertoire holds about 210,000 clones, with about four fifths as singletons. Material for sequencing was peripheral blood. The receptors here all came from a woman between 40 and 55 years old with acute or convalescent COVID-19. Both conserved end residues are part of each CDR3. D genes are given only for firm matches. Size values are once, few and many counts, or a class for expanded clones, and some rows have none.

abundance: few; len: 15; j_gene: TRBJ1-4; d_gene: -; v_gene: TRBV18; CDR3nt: TGTGCCAGCTCACCACGAACAGGATCTAATGAAAAACTGTTTTTT; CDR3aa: CASSPRTGSNEKLFF
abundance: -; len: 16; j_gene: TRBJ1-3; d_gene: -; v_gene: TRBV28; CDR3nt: TGTGCCAGCAGTTTCGCGGCAGTCCTCTCTGGAAACACCATATATTTT; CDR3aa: CASSFAAVLSGNTIYF
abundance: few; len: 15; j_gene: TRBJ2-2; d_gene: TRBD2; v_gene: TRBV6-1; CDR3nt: TGTGCCAGCAGTGAACTAGCGGGAGACACCGGGGAGCTGTTTTTT; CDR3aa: CASSELAGDTGELFF
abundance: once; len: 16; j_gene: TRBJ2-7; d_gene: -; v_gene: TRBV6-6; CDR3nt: TGTGCCAGCAGTTACCCCTTGGACAGACGATCCTACGAGCAGTACTTC; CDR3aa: CASSYPLDRRSYEQYF
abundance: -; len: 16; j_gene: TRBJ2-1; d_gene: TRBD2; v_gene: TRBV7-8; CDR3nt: TGTGCCAGCAGCTTAGGCCCTAGCGGGGTGTTTAATGAGCAGTTCTTC; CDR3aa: CASSLGPSGVFNEQFF
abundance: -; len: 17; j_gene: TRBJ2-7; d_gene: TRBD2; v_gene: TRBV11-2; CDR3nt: TGTGCCAGCAGCTTAGATCGTAGCGGGGGGCCCCCCTACGAGCAGTACTTC; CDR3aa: CASSLDRSGGPPYEQYF
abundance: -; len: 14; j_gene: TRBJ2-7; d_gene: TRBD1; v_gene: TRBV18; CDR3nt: TGTGCCAGCTCTCACAGGGGATCGAACTACGAGCAGTACTTC; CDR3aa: CASSHRGSNYEQYF
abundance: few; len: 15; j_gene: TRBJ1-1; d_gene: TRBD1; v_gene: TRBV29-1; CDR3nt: TGCAGCGTTGGGACAGGGGCGATCATGAACACTGAAGCTTTCTTT; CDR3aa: CSVGTGAIMNTEAFF
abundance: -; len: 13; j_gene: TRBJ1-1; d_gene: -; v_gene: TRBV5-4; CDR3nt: TGTGCCAGCAGCCGAGGGTCGATCGCTGAAGCTTTCTTT; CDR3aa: CASSRGSIAEAFF
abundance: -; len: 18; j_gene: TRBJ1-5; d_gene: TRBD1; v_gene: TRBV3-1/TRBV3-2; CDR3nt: TGTGCCAGCAGCCCCCCTTTGATAGGGACAGGGGGCGAACAGCCCCAGCATTTT; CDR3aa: CASSPPLIGTGGEQPQHF
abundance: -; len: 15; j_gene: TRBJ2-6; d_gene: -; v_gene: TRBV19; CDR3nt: TGTGCCAGTAGTCCTAGAAGCTTGGGGGCCAACGTCCTGACTTTC; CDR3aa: CASSPRSLGANVLTF
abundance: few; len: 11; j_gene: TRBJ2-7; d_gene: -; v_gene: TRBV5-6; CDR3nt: TGTGCCAGCAGCCTAAACTACGAGCAGTACTTC; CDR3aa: CASSLNYEQYF
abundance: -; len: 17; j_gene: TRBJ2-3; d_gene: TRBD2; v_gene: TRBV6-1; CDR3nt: TGTGCCAGCAGTGAAGCGCTGGGAGCGGGAGAAGTGGATACGCAGTATTTT; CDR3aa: CASSEALGAGEVDTQYF
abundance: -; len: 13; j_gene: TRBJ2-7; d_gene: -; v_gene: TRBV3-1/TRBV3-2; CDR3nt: TGTGCCAGCAGCCAAGTCGAACCAGGCGAGCAGTACTTC; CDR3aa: CASSQVEPGEQYF
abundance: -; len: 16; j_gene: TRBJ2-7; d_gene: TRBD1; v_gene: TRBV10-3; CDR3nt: TGTGCCATCAGGACCGACGGGACAGGGAACGGGTACGAGCAGTACTTC; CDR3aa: CAIRTDGTGNGYEQYF
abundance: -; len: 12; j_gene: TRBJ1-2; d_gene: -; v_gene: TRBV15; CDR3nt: TGTGCCACCGACGACAGTGCATTCGGCTACACCTTC; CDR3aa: CATDDSAFGYTF
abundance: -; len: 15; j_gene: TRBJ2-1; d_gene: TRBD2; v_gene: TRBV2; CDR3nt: TGTGCCAGCAGGGCCGGGACTAGCGGGCCTAATGAGCAGTTCTTC; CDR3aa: CASRAGTSGPNEQFF
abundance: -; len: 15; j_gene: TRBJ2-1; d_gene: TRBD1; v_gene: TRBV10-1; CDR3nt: TGCGCCAGCAGCCCCCCTCGGACAGGGTACAATGAGCAGTTCTTC; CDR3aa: CASSPPRTGYNEQFF
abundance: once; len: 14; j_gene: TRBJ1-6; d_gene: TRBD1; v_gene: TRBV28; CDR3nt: TGTGCCAGCCGCGGGACAGGGGGAGGATCACCCCTCCACTTT; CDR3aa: CASRGTGGGSPLHF
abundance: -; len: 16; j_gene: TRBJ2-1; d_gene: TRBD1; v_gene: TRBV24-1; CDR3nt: TGTGCCACCAGTGATTTAGGGGACAGTGACTACAATGAGCAGTTCTTC; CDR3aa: CATSDLGDSDYNEQFF
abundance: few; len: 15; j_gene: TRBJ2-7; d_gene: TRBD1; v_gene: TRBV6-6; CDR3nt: TGTGCCAGCAGTTCGGGACAGGGTTTCTCCTACGAGCAGTACTTC; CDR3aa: CASSSGQGFSYEQYF
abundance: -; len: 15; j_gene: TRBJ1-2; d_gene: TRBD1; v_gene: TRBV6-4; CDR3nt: TGTGCCAGCAAGGGGGGACAGGGTAGGGACTATGGCTACACCTTC; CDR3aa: CASKGGQGRDYGYTF
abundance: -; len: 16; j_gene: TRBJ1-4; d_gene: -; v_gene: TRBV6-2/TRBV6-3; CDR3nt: TGTGCCAGCAGCCCACCTCAGGGGAACAGGGATGAAAAACTGTTTTTT; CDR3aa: CASSPPQGNRDEKLFF
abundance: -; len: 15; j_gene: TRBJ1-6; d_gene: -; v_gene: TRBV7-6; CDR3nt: TGTGCCAGCAGCTTAGGGGCAGGCACGGATTCACCCCTCCACTTT; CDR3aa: CASSLGAGTDSPLHF
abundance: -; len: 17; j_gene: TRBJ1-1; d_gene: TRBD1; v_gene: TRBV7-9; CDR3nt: TGTGCCAGCAGCTTAAATAGGGACAGCAGCCCAAACACTGAAGCTTTCTTT; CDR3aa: CASSLNRDSSPNTEAFF
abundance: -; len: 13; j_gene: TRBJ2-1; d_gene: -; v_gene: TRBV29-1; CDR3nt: TGCAGCGTTGTCGGGGGCTCCTACAATGAGCAGTTCTTC; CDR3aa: CSVVGGSYNEQFF
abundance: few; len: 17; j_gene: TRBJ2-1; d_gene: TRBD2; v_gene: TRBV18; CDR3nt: TGTGCCAGCTCACCACCGAAAAGCGGGGGGGCTAGCAATGAGCAGTTCTTC; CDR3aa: CASSPPKSGGASNEQFF
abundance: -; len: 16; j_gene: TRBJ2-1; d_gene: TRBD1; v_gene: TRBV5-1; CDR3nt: TGCGCCAGCAGCTTTTCCGGGACAGGGAGTGTCAATGAGCAGTTCTTC; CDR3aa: CASSFSGTGSVNEQFF
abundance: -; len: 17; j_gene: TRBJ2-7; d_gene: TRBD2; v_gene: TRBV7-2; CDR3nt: TGTGCCAGCAGCAAGGGTGGGACTAGCGGGAGTTCCTACGAGCAGTACTTC; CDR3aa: CASSKGGTSGSSYEQYF
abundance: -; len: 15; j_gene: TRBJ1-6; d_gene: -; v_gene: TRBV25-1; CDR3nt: TGTGCCAGCAGTGAATGGGGGGGGGTGGCTTCACCCCTCCACTTT; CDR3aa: CASSEWGGVASPLHF
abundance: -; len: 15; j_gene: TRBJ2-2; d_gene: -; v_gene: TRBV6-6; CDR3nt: TGTGCCAGCAGTTACCTCAGGGCAAACACCGGGGAGCTGTTTTTT; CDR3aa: CASSYLRANTGELFF
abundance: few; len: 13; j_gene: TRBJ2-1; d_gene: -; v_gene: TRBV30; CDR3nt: TGTGCCTGGAGAATGGAGGGGCTAAATGAGCAGTTCTTC; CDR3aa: CAWRMEGLNEQFF
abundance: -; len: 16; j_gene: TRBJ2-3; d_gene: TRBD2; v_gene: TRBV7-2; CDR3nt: TGTGCCAGCAGCTCCGGACTAGCGGGAGTAGCGGATACGCAGTATTTT; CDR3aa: CASSSGLAGVADTQYF
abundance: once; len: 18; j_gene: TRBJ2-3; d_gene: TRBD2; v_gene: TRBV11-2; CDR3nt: TGTGCCAGCAGCCCCCGACTAGCGGGGGGTGTCGGAAAAGATACGCAGTATTTT; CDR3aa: CASSPRLAGGVGKDTQYF
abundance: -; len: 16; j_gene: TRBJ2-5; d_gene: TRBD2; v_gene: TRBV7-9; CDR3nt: TGTGCCAGCAGCTCCCCGCCCGGGACTAGCCGAGAGACCCAGTACTTC; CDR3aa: CASSSPPGTSRETQYF
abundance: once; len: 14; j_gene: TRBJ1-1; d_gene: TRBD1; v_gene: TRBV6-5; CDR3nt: TGTGCCAGCGTTACCGACAGGGCGAACACTGAAGCTTTCTTT; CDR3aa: CASVTDRANTEAFF
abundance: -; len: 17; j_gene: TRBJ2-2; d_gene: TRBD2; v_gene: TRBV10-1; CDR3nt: TGCGCCAGCAGTGAGACCGGACTAGCGGGGCGCACCGGGGAGCTGTTTTTT; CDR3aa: CASSETGLAGRTGELFF
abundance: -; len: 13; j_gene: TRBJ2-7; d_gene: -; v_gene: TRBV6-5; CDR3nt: TGTGCCAGCATGGGGGGGCGAGCCTACGAGCAGTACTTC; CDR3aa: CASMGGRAYEQYF
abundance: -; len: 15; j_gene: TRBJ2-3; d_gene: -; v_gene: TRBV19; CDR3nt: TGTGCCAGTAGTATAGTAGCGGCTAGCACAGATACGCAGTATTTT; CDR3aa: CASSIVAASTDTQYF
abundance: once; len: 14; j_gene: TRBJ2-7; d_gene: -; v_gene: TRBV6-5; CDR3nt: TGTGCCAGCAGTTCCCGGTCCCAAAACTACGAGCAGTACTTC; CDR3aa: CASSSRSQNYEQYF
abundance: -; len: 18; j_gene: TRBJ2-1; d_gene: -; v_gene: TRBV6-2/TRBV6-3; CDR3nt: TGTGCCAGCAGTTACTCAAGGGGACTTAGCTTCTCCTACAATGAGCAGTTCTTC; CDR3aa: CASSYSRGLSFSYNEQFF
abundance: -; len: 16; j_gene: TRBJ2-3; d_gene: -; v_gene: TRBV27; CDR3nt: TGTGCCAGCAGTTTCCGGCAGCCACTAACCGGAGATACGCAGTATTTT; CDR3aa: CASSFRQPLTGDTQYF
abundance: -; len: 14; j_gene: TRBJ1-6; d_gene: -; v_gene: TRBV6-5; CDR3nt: TGTGCCACCGGGGGGAGCTCCTATAATTCACCCCTCCACTTT; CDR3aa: CATGGSSYNSPLHF
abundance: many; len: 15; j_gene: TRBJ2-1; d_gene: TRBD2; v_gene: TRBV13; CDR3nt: TGTGCCAGCAGCTTAGGGCGGCGGGGGGGCGATGAGCAGTTCTTC; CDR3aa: CASSLGRRGGDEQFF
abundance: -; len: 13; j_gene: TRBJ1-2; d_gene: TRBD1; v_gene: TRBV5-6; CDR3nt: TGTGCCAGCAGCTGGGGACAGGATTATGGCTACACCTTC; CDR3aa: CASSWGQDYGYTF